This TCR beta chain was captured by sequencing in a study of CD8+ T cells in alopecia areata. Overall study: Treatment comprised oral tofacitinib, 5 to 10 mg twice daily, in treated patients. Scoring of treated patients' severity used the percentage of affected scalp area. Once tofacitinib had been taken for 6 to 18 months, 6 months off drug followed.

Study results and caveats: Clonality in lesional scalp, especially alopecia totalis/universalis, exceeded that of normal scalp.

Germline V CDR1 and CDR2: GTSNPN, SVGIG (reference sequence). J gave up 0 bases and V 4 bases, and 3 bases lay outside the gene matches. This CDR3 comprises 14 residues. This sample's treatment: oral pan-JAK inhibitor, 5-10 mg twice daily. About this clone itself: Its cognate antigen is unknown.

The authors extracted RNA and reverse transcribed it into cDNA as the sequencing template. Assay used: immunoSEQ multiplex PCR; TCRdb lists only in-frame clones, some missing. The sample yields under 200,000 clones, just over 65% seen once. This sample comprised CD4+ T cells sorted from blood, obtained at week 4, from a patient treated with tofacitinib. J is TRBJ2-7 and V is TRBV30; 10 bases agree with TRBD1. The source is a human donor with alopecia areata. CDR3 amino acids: CAWTRDRGSYEQYF. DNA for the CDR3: TGTGCCTGGACCCGGGACAGGGGCTCCTACGAGCAGTACTTC.